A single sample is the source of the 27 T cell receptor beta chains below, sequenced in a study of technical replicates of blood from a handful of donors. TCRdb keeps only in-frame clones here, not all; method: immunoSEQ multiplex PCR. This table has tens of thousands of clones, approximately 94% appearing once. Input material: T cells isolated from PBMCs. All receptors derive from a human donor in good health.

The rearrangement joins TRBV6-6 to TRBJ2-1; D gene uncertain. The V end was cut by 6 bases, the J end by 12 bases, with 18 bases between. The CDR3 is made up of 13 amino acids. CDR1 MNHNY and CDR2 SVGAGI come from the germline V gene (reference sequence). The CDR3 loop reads CASSPPDPTGQFF. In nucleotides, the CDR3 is TGTGCCAGCAGCCCACCTGATCCAACGGGGCAGTTCTTC.

The CDR3 region has the DNA TGTGCCAGCAGCTTAATACGGAGCCACTACACCTTC. Its translation: CASSLIRSHYTF. V gene TRBV7-9 combines with J gene TRBJ1-2, with no clear D. CDR3 length: 12 residues. Germline V gene data show CDR1 as SEHNR and CDR2 as FQNEAQ (reference sequence). Deletions cut 2 bases from V and 10 bases from J, with 11 bases between.

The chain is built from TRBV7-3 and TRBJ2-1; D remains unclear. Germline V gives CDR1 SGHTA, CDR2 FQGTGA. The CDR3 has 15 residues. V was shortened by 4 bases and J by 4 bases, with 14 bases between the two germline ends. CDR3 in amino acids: CASSYIPLEYNEQFF. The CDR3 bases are TGTGCCAGCAGCTACATCCCCCTAGAATACAATGAGCAGTTCTTC.

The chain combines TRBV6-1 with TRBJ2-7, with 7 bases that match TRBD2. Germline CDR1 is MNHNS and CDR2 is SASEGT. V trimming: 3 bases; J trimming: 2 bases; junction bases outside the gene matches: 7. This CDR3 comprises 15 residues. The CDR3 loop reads CASSEAASGAYEQYF. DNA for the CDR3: TGTGCCAGCAGTGAGGCGGCTAGCGGAGCCTACGAGCAGTACTTC.

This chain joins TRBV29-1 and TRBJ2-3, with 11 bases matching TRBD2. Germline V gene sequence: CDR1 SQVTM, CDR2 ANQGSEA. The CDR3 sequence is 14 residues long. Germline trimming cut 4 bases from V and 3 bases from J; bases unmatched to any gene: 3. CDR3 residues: CSVAASGRTDTQYF. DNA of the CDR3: TGCAGCGTTGCTGCTAGCGGGAGGACAGATACGCAGTATTTT.

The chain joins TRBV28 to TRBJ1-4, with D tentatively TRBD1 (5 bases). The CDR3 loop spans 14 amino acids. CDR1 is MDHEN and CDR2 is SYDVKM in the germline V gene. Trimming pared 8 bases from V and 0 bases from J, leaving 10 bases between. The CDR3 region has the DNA TGTGCCAGCGGTGGGGCTGCAACTAATGAAAAACTGTTTTTT. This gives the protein CASGGAATNEKLFF.

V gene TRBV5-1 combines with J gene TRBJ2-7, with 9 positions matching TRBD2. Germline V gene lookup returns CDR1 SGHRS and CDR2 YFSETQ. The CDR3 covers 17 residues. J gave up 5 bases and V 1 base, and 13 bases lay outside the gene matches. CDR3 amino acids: CASSLRLAGAIRDEQYF. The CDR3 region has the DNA TGCGCCAGCAGCTTGAGGTTAGCGGGGGCCATACGGGACGAGCAGTACTTC. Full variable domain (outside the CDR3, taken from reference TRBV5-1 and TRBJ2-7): KAGVTQTPRYLIKTRGQQVTLSCSPISGHRSVSWYQQTPGQGLQFLFEYFSETQRNKGNFPGRFSGRQFSNSRSEMNVSTLELGDSALYLCASSLRLAGAIRDEQYFGPGTRLTVT.

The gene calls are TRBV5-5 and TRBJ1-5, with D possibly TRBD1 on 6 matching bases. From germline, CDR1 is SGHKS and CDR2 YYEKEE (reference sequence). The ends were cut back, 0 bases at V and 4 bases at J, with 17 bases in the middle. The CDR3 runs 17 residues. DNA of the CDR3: TGTGCCAGCAGCTTGGACCGCTCAGGGGCTCCAAATCAGCCCCAGCATTTT. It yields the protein CASSLDRSGAPNQPQHF.

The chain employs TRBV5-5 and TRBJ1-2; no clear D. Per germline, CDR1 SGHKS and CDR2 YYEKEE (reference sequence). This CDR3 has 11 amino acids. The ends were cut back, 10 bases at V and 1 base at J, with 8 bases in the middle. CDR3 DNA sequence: TGTGCCTCTAACCTTAACTATGGCTACACCTTC. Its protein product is CASNLNYGYTF. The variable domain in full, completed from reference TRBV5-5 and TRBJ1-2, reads DAGVTQSPTHLIKTRGQQVTLRCSPISGHKSVSWYQQVLGQGPQFIFQYYEKEERGRGNFPDRFSARQFPNYSSELNVNALLLGDSALYLCASNLNYGYTFGSGTRLTVV.

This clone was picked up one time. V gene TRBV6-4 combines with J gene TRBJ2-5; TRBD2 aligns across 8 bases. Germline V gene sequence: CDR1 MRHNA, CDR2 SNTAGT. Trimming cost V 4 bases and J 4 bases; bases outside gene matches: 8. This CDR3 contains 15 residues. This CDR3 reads CASSASGGGGETQYF. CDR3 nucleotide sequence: TGTGCCAGCAGTGCGTCGGGGGGGGGCGGAGAGACCCAGTACTTC.

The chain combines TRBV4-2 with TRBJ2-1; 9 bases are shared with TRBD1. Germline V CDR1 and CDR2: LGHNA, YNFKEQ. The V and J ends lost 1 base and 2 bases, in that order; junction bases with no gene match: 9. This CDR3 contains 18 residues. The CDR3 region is CASSQGYRGHRAYNEQFF. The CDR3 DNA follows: TGTGCCAGCAGCCAAGGGTACAGGGGGCATAGAGCCTACAATGAGCAGTTCTTC.

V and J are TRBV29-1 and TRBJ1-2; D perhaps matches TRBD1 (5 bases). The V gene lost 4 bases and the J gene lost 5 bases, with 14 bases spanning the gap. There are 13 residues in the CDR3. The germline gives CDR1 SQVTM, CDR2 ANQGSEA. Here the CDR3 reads CSVGRGADYGYTF. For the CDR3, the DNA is TGCAGCGTTGGTAGGGGCGCAGATTATGGCTACACCTTC.

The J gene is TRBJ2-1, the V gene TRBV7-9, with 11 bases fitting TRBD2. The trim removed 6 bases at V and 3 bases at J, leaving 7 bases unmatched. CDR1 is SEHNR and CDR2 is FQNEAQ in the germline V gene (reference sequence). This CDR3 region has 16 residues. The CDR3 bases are TGTGCCAGCAGTCCTCCTAGCGGGGGGCACTACAATGAGCAGTTCTTC. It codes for CASSPPSGGHYNEQFF. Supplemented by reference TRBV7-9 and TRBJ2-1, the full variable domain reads DTGVSQNPRHKITKRGQNVTFRCDPISEHNRLYWYRQTLGQGPEFLTYFQNEAQLEKSRLLSDRFSAERPKGSFSTLEIQRTEQGDSAMYLCASSPPSGGHYNEQFFGPGTRLTVL.

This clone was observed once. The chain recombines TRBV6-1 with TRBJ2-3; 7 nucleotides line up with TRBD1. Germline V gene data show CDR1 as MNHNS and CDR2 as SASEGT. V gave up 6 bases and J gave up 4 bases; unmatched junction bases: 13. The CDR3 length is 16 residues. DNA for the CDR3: TGTGCCAGCAGGGAACCAGGGGGAAGGCACCCAGATACGCAGTATTTT. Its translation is CASREPGGRHPDTQYF.

CDR3 sequence: CASSYSGQLNQPQHF. The CDR3 DNA reads as TGTGCCAGCAGTTACTCGGGACAGCTAAATCAGCCCCAGCATTTT. The V and J genes are TRBV6-5 and TRBJ1-5, with 7 positions matching TRBD1. The germline CDR1 and CDR2 sequences are MNHEY and SVGAGI. This CDR3 spans 15 amino acids. V lost 0 bases to trimming and J lost 4 bases; unmatched junction nucleotides: 3.

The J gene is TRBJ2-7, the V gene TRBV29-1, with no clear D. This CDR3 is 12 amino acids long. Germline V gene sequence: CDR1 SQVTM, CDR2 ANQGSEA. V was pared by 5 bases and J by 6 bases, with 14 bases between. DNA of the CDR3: TGCAGCGTTCTGGCACAAAGTCGCGAGCAGTACTTC. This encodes CSVLAQSREQYF.

The CDR3 spells CSVGQNYGYTF. The DNA of the CDR3 is TGCAGCGTTGGTCAGAACTATGGCTACACCTTC. The chain joins TRBV29-1 to TRBJ1-2; D ambiguous. Germline V gene sequence: CDR1 SQVTM, CDR2 ANQGSEA. Trimming stripped 4 bases from V and 2 bases from J, with 5 bases between. This CDR3 has 11 amino acids.

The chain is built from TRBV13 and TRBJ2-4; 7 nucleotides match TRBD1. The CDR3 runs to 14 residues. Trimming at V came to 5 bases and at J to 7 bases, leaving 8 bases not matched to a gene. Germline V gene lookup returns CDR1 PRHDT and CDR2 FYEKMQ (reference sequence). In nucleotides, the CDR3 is TGTGCCAGCAGCCAGACAGGGATCTTTAACATTCAGTACTTC. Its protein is CASSQTGIFNIQYF.

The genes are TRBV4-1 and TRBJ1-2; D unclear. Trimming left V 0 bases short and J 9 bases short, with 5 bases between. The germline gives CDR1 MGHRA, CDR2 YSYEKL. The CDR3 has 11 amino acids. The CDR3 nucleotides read TGCGCCAGCAGCCAAGAGACACGCTACACCTTC. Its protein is CASSQETRYTF.

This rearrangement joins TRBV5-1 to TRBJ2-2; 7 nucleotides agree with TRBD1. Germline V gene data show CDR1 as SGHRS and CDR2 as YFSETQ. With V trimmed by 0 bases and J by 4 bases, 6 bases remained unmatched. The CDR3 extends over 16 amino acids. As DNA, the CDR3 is TGCGCCAGCAGCTTGGAAAACAGGGGATCCACCGGGGAGCTGTTTTTT. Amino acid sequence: CASSLENRGSTGELFF.

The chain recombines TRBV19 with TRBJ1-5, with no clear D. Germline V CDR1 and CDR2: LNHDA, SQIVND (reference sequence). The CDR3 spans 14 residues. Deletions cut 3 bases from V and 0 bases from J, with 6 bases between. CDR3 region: CASSISDSNQPQHF. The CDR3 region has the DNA TGTGCCAGTAGTATTTCAGATAGCAATCAGCCCCAGCATTTT. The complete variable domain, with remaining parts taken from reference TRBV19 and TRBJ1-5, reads DGGITQSPKYLFRKEGQNVTLSCEQNLNHDAMYWYRQDPGQGLRLIYYSQIVNDFQKGDIAEGYSVSREKKESFPLTVTSAQKNPTAFYLCASSISDSNQPQHFGDGTRLSIL.

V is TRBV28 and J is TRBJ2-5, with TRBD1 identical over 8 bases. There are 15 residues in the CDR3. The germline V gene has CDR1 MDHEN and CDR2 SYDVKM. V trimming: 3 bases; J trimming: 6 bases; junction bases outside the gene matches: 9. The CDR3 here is CASSLQGARGKTQYF. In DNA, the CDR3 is TGTGCCAGCAGTTTGCAGGGGGCGCGAGGAAAGACCCAGTACTTC.

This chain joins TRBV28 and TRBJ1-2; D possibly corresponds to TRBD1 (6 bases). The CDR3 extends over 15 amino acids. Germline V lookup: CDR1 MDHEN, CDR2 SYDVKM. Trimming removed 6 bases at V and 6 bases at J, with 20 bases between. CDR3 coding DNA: TGTGCCAGCAGCTCCCGAGGGACATCCTTAAATGGCTACACCTTC. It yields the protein CASSSRGTSLNGYTF.

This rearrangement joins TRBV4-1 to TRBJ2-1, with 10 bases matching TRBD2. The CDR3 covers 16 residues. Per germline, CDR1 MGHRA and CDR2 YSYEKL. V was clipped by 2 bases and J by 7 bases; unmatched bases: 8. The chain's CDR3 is CASSQPLAGGLNEQFF. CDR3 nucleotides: TGCGCCAGCAGCCAACCATTAGCGGGGGGCTTGAATGAGCAGTTCTTC.

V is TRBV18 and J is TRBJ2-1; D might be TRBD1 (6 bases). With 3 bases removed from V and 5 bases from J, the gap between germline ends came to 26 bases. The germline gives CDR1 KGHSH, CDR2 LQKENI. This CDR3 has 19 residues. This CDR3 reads CASSPLGHVDSAFDNEQFF. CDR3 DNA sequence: TGTGCCAGCTCACCGTTGGGACATGTGGACTCTGCTTTCGACAATGAGCAGTTCTTC. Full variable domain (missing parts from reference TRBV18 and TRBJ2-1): NAGVMQNPRHLVRRRGQEARLRCSPMKGHSHVYWYRQLPEEGLKFMVYLQKENIIDESGMPKERFSAEFPKEGPSILRIQQVVRGDSAAYFCASSPLGHVDSAFDNEQFFGPGTRLTVL.

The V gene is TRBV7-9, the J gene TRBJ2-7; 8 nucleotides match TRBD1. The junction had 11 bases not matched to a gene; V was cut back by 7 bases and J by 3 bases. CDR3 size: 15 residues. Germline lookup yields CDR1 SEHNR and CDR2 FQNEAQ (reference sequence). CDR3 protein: CASNPFRDRNYEQYF. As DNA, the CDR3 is TGTGCCAGCAACCCGTTCCGGGACAGGAACTACGAGCAGTACTTC.

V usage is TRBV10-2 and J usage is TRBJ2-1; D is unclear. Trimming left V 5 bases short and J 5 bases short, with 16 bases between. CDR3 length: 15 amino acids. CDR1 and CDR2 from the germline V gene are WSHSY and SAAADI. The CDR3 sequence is CASSHLSRSNNEQFF. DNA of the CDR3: TGCGCCAGCAGTCACCTTAGCCGATCGAACAATGAGCAGTTCTTC.